These 27 T cell receptor beta chains share one sample of origin, sequenced in a study of response to subunit inactivated influenza vaccine (dated by TCRdb to between 2018 and 2020). Library method: RT-PCR. The sequencer was an Illumina HiSeq 2500. TCRdb cleaned the public reads at Q25 with fastp, built clones with MiXCR and kept in-frame beta chains. Each entry is one CDR3 protein sequence, shown with its most common DNA and genes. A total of roughly 670,000 distinct CDR3 sequences appear in this sample, around 15% of them only once. Roughly 7.6% of the sample comes from the top ten. This sample comprised PBMCs from blood, obtained about 14 days before vaccination. These receptors were obtained from a man in his fifties or sixties who received an inactivated influenza vaccine. Donor details come from another sample of the same person, matched by shared clones.

This clonotype has at least ten counts. The gene calls are TRBV6-8 and TRBJ1-5, with 7 nucleotides matching TRBD1. There are 16 residues in the CDR3. From germline, CDR1 is MNHGY and CDR2 SAAAGT. J gave up 1 base and V 4 bases, and 7 bases lay outside the gene matches. In nucleotides, the CDR3 is TGTGCCAGCAGTTCCCGGACAGGATCCAGCAATCAGCCCCAGCATTTT. It codes for CASSSRTGSSNQPQHF.

This chain links TRBV14 with TRBJ1-4; 7 nucleotides align to TRBD1. Losses at the gene ends were 3 bases for V and 10 bases for J; bases not matched to a gene: 8. The CDR3 totals 14 residues. Germline V lookup: CDR1 SGHDN, CDR2 FVKESK. The DNA for the CDR3 is TGTGCCAGCAGCCACGACAGGGAGATGGGAAAACTGTTTTTT. Translation gives CASSHDREMGKLFF. Drawing the rest from reference TRBV14 and TRBJ1-4, the complete variable domain is EAGVTQFPSHSVIEKGQTVTLRCDPISGHDNLYWYRRVMGKEIKFLLHFVKESKQDESGMPNNRFLAERTGGTYSTLKVQPAELEDSGVYFCASSHDREMGKLFFGSGTQLSVL.

This chain links TRBV20-1 with TRBJ2-7; 7 bases are shared with TRBD2. Germline V gene data show CDR1 as DFQATT and CDR2 as SNEGSKA (reference sequence). V dropped 3 bases and J dropped 7; count of bases not matched to a gene: 6. This CDR3 contains 12 residues. CDR3 DNA sequence: TGCAGTGCTAGCCAACTAGCGCGGGAGCAGTACTTC. Translation gives CSASQLAREQYF.

The genes are TRBV29-1 and TRBJ2-7; 7 positions agree with TRBD1. This CDR3 comprises 13 residues. Germline-derived CDR1 and CDR2 are SQVTM and ANQGSEA. V shed 1 base and J 7 bases; nucleotides not matched to a gene: 7. The CDR3: CSVEVVQGSEQYF. In DNA form, the CDR3 reads TGCAGCGTTGAAGTAGTACAGGGGAGTGAGCAGTACTTC.

This clonotype was seen ten or more times. The J gene is TRBJ2-5, the V gene TRBV18, with D unclear. The CDR3 spans 13 residues. Germline V gene data show CDR1 as KGHSH and CDR2 as LQKENI. Trimming cost V 6 bases and J 2 bases, with 10 bases left between them. For the CDR3, the DNA is TGTGCCAGCTCGCCGAACAGACAAGAGACCCAGTACTTC. Amino acid sequence: CASSPNRQETQYF. Drawing the rest from reference TRBV18 and TRBJ2-5, the complete variable domain is NAGVMQNPRHLVRRRGQEARLRCSPMKGHSHVYWYRQLPEEGLKFMVYLQKENIIDESGMPKERFSAEFPKEGPSILRIQQVVRGDSAAYFCASSPNRQETQYFGPGTRLLVL.

In this sample, this clonotype turned up a few times. This rearrangement joins TRBV5-1 to TRBJ2-2; 8 bases align to TRBD1. J lost 7 bases, V lost 4 bases, and 12 bases had no gene match. The CDR3 totals 16 residues. CDR1 is SGHRS and CDR2 is YFSETQ in the germline V gene. CDR3 protein: CASSPQDRASYGELFF. CDR3 sequence (DNA): TGCGCCAGCAGCCCTCAGGACAGGGCTAGCTACGGGGAGCTGTTTTTT. Based on the CDR3 plus reference TRBV5-1 and TRBJ2-2, the full variable domain is KAGVTQTPRYLIKTRGQQVTLSCSPISGHRSVSWYQQTPGQGLQFLFEYFSETQRNKGNFPGRFSGRQFSNSRSEMNVSTLELGDSALYLCASSPQDRASYGELFFGEGSRLTVL.

The rearrangement joins TRBV2 to TRBJ2-4; D might be TRBD2 (5 bases). CDR1 is SNHLY and CDR2 is FYNNEI in the germline V gene. This CDR3 contains 17 residues. The V gene lost 2 bases and the J gene lost 2 bases, with 16 bases spanning the gap. The CDR3 sequence is CASSESSSRIPKNIQYF. The CDR3 bases are TGTGCCAGCAGTGAATCTAGCTCTCGTATCCCCAAAAACATTCAGTACTTC.

Only a few counts were recorded for this clonotype. This sequence joins TRBV7-9 and TRBJ1-1; D may be TRBD1 (5 bases). Germline values: CDR1 SEHNR, CDR2 FQNEAQ (reference sequence). The V end was cut by 0 bases, the J end by 7 bases, with 9 bases between. The CDR3 runs to 13 residues. CDR3 bases: TGTGCCAGCAGCTTAGCAACGAGGGGTGAAGCTTTCTTT. This codes for CASSLATRGEAFF. The whole variable domain, filled in from reference TRBV7-9 and TRBJ1-1, reads DTGVSQNPRHKITKRGQNVTFRCDPISEHNRLYWYRQTLGQGPEFLTYFQNEAQLEKSRLLSDRFSAERPKGSFSTLEIQRTEQGDSAMYLCASSLATRGEAFFGQGTRLTVV.

A note on this clonotype: This could be a read error, since a much larger clone is one nucleotide away. V is TRBV20-1 and J is TRBJ1-1; no definite D call. The ends were cut back, 3 bases at V and 1 base at J, with 3 bases in the middle. This CDR3 has 11 amino acids. Germline CDR1 and CDR2: DFQATT and SNEGSKA (reference sequence). The CDR3 DNA follows: TGCAGTGCTAGGGAGAACACTGAAGCTTTCTTT. Amino acids: CSARENTEAFF.

V and J are TRBV20-1 and TRBJ2-7; 9 bases are shared with TRBD2. The germline CDR1 and CDR2 sequences are DFQATT and SNEGSKA (reference sequence). This CDR3 has 13 residues. V lost 4 bases to trimming and J lost 3 bases; unmatched junction nucleotides: 4. CDR3 residues: CSATAGGNYEQYF. The DNA for the CDR3 is TGCAGTGCTACCGCGGGAGGGAACTACGAGCAGTACTTC.

The chain joins TRBV20-1 to TRBJ1-1, with D uncertain. V was cut by 2 bases and J by 0 bases, with 13 bases left in between. From germline, CDR1 is DFQATT and CDR2 SNEGSKA (reference sequence). This CDR3 is 15 amino acids long. CDR3 nucleotide sequence: TGCAGTGCTAGATCTACCCGGGGTGTGAACACTGAAGCTTTCTTT. Translating gives CSARSTRGVNTEAFF.

The chain is built from TRBV7-9 and TRBJ1-1; 7 positions agree with TRBD1. The germline V gene has CDR1 SEHNR and CDR2 FQNEAQ (reference sequence). The CDR3 loop spans 13 amino acids. V lost 5 bases to trimming and J lost 5 bases; unmatched junction nucleotides: 5. This CDR3 reads CASSRQGTTEAFF. For the CDR3, the DNA is TGTGCCAGCAGCAGACAGGGAACAACTGAAGCTTTCTTT.

This clonotype was counted ten times or more. V gene TRBV4-3 combines with J gene TRBJ2-7; TRBD2 is a possible D gene (6 bases). Trimming stripped 4 bases from V and 3 bases from J, with 16 bases between. Germline V CDR1 and CDR2: LGHNA, YSLEER. CDR3 size: 15 residues. CDR3 region: CASSPGKGGYYEQYF. The CDR3 nucleotides read TGCGCCAGCAGCCCAGGAAAAGGAGGGTACTACGAGCAGTACTTC.

This clonotype was seen at least ten times. The chain uses TRBV7-4 and TRBJ2-4; weak D call: TRBD2 (6 bases). CDR3 length: 17 residues. The germline V gene encodes CDR1 SGHVT and CDR2 SQSDAQ. The germline V and J ends were trimmed by 5 bases and 1 base, with 18 bases remaining between them. The CDR3 sequence: CASSPRYPSAAKNIQYF. CDR3 coding DNA: TGTGCCAGCAGCCCCCGGTACCCTAGCGCCGCCAAAAACATTCAGTACTTC.

With regard to this clonotype: A junction end diverges from the germline sequence, so it may reflect a read error. The genes are TRBV5-1 and TRBJ2-5; 7 bases agree with TRBD2. The CDR3 is 15 amino acids. Germline V lookup: CDR1 SGHRS, CDR2 YFSETQ. CDR3 sequence: CASRLGNAGRETQYF. In DNA, the CDR3 is TGCGCCAGCAGATTGGGAAATGCCGGGAGGGAGACCCAGTACTTC.

The rearrangement uses TRBV6-1 and TRBJ2-2; 10 bases map to TRBD1. Germline V lookup: CDR1 MNHNS, CDR2 SASEGT. CDR3 length equals 17 residues. V shed 6 bases, J shed 5 bases, and the junction held 12 bases outside the gene matches. The CDR3 coding sequence is TGTGCCAGCAGCAGGGGGGTTGACAGGGGGCTGACCGGGGAGCTGTTTTTT. This gives the protein CASSRGVDRGLTGELFF.

This clonotype has more than one count but fewer than ten. The rearrangement links TRBV5-1 to TRBJ2-3; TRBD2 aligns across 9 bases. This CDR3 has 16 amino acids. V lost 4 bases, J lost 0 bases, and 6 bases stayed unmatched. The V gene's germline CDR1 is SGHRS and CDR2 YFSETQ. The CDR3 DNA sequence: TGCGCCAGCAGCACCCGTCTAGCGGGGAGCACAGATACGCAGTATTTT. Amino acid sequence: CASSTRLAGSTDTQYF.

This clonotype has ten or more counts. The chain links TRBV2 to TRBJ1-2; tentative D call: TRBD1 (6 bases). V was pared by 5 bases and J by 1 base, with 8 bases between. The CDR3 has 13 amino acids. Germline V lookup: CDR1 SNHLY, CDR2 FYNNEI. The CDR3 nucleotides read TGTGCCAGCAGTCCGGACAGTAACTATGGCTACACCTTC. The encoded protein is CASSPDSNYGYTF.

This chain uses TRBV25-1 with TRBJ2-5, with a tentative D call TRBD1 (5 bases). The CDR3 totals 15 residues. CDR1 and CDR2 (germline): MGHDK, SYGVNS. V lost 0 bases, J lost 2 bases, and 10 bases lay in between. CDR3 nucleotides: TGTGCCAGCAGTGAATATAGGGGCAGGCAAGAGACCCAGTACTTC. Amino acids: CASSEYRGRQETQYF.

V gene TRBV4-3 combines with J gene TRBJ2-6, with D possibly TRBD2 on 6 matching bases. Trimming took off 1 base at V and 1 base at J, with 14 bases between the two ends. This CDR3 contains 18 residues. Germline V CDR1 and CDR2: LGHNA, YSLEER. The CDR3, as DNA: TGCGCCAGCAGCCAAGTAACGGGACTCCCATCTGGGGCCAACGTCCTGACTTTC. Its translation is CASSQVTGLPSGANVLTF.

This chain uses TRBV6-1 with TRBJ1-1; D remains unclear. Germline CDR1 reads MNHNS; CDR2 reads SASEGT. V lost 6 bases and J lost 0, with 11 bases in between. The CDR3 totals 14 residues. Written as DNA, the CDR3 is TGTGCCAGCAGGAGGTATGGTATGAACACTGAAGCTTTCTTT. It specifies CASRRYGMNTEAFF.

Only a few counts were recorded for this clonotype. This sequence joins TRBV27 and TRBJ2-3; 15 positions agree with TRBD2. Germline V gene lookup returns CDR1 MNHEY and CDR2 SMNVEV (reference sequence). The length of the CDR3 is 15 residues. V gave up 8 bases and J gave up 6 bases; unmatched junction bases: 6. This CDR3 is CASGGLAGGLDTQYF. DNA for the CDR3: TGTGCCAGCGGGGGACTAGCGGGAGGCCTTGATACGCAGTATTTT.

This clonotype was observed at least ten times. CDR3 sequence reads: CASSPEEWTGGSEQYF. DNA of the CDR3: TGTGCCAGCAGCCCAGAAGAGTGGACAGGGGGGTCGGAGCAGTACTTC. V is TRBV12-3 or TRBV12-4 and J is TRBJ2-7; 10 bases line up with TRBD1. The V segment lost 6 bases and the J segment 7 bases; nucleotides outside the gene matches: 15. CDR3 size: 16 residues.

This clonotype was observed a few times. The V and J genes are TRBV7-2 and TRBJ2-1, with 8 bases aligning to TRBD2. Germline V gives CDR1 SGHTA, CDR2 FQGNSA. There are 16 residues in the CDR3. The V and J ends lost 10 bases and 2 bases, in that order; junction bases with no gene match: 13. This CDR3 is CATQPGSGSPYNEQFF. CDR3 nucleotide sequence: TGTGCCACCCAACCAGGGAGCGGGAGCCCCTACAATGAGCAGTTCTTC.

The CDR3 region has the DNA TGTGCCAGTGGGGGTGGTGGGGCCTACGAGCAGTACTTC. It translates to CASGGGGAYEQYF. The gene calls are TRBV7-9 and TRBJ2-7, with D perhaps given as TRBD1 or TRBD2 (5 bases each). Per germline, CDR1 SEHNR and CDR2 FQNEAQ (reference sequence). The CDR3 covers 13 residues. V dropped 9 bases and J dropped 2 bases, with 14 bases sitting between them.

This sequence joins TRBV11-3 and TRBJ2-1; D perhaps matches TRBD2 (6 bases). Germline assignment: CDR1 SGHNT and CDR2 YENEEA. Deletions cut 1 base from V and 9 bases from J, with 13 bases between. The CDR3 runs to 14 residues. For the CDR3, the DNA is TGTGCCAGCAGCTTAGGGAGGGCCTCGGTTGAGCAGTTCTTC. This gives the protein CASSLGRASVEQFF. Using reference TRBV11-3 and TRBJ2-1 for the parts outside the CDR3, the full variable domain is EAGVVQSPRYKIIEKKQPVAFWCNPISGHNTLYWYLQNLGQGPELLIRYENEEAVDDSQLPKDRFSAERLKGVDSTLKIQPAELGDSAVYLCASSLGRASVEQFFGPGTRLTVL.

This clonotype was seen at least ten times. This chain links TRBV12-3 or TRBV12-4 with TRBJ1-1; D remains ambiguous. V was cut by 1 base and J by 4 bases, with 4 bases left in between. The CDR3 totals 12 residues. In DNA, the CDR3 is TGTGCCAGCAGTTTAGGGGTCACTGAAGCTTTCTTT. Protein: CASSLGVTEAFF.